The clone carrying this T cell receptor beta chain was seen repeatedly, ten times or more. The antigen is not known. The TCRbeta library incorporated unique molecular identifiers. TCRdb redid the calling of the PCR reads with MiXCR, one entry per CDR3 protein. The table has under 850,000 distinct CDR3 sequences, around 14% seen once; the top ten hold about 0.79%. This sample is drawn from a study of T-cell reconstitution after alpha-beta-depleted transplantation in children. Regarding the study as a whole: Roughly two months post-transplant, alpha-beta T cells reportedly originated from several hundred graft clones that had expanded.

Trimming shortened V by 5 bases and J by 4 bases, and 11 bases separated the two germline ends. The CDR3 covers 12 residues. From germline, CDR1 is DFQATT and CDR2 SNEGSKA (reference sequence). The TCR was taken from a girl aged 2 to 9 with congenital amegakaryocytic thrombocytopenia, due to receive a stem cell transplant. This material consisted of PBMCs, taken before TCRalphabeta/CD19-depleted stem cell transplant. The gene calls are TRBV20-1 and TRBJ1-2; TRBD1 is a possible D gene (6 bases). CDR3 DNA sequence: TGCAGTGCTCCGACAGGAACCTATGGCTACACCTTC. Translation: CSAPTGTYGYTF.